The clone carrying this T cell receptor (beta chain) was seen only a few times. The target antigen is unknown. V was shortened by 2 bases and J by 4 bases, with 9 bases between the two germline ends. The length of the CDR3 is 15 residues. Per the germline V gene, CDR1 is MNHEY and CDR2 is SVGEGT. With a J-beta primer mix and a sample-barcoded 5' primer, a second PCR ran 7 to 11 cycles. In TCRdb, the 5' RACE reads were re-called with MiXCR into one record per CDR3 protein. The table lists approximately 490,000 distinct CDR3 sequences, around 24% of them singletons, with roughly 9.4% in the top ten. The sample belongs to a study of blood T cells in healthy people across ages. Study-wide findings and caveats: The unknown donor CMV status may have confounded expanded clonotype changes.

The same specimen was also included in a second study, on T cells of mothers and their children.

The TCR was taken from a boy younger than 18 in good health. Sequencing was performed on blood. The V call is TRBV6-2 or TRBV6-3, the J call TRBJ2-6; D gene ambiguous. The CDR3 spells CASSYPSQGANVLTF. CDR3 coding DNA: TGTGCCAGCAGTTACCCCTCACAGGGGGCCAACGTCCTGACTTTC.